These 14 T cell receptor beta chains were sequenced from one sample in a study of blood T cell repertoires in COVID-19. The table came from immunoSEQ multiplex PCR; TCRdb's copy has only in-frame clones and leaves some out. The sample lists about 82,000 clones, roughly 80% occurring once. The sequencing sample was made of peripheral blood. These receptors were obtained from a woman in her 40s with active or convalescent COVID-19.

The chain carries TRBV7-8 and TRBJ1-2; 8 positions match TRBD1. CDR1 is SGHVS and CDR2 is FQNEAQ in the germline V gene. V was pared by 4 bases and J by 4 bases, with 20 bases of the junction left unmatched. This CDR3 is built from 19 residues. The CDR3 nucleotides are TGTGCCAGCAGCTCCAGGAGTCCGGGACAGGCCTTCGAGGGCTATGGCTACACCTTC. Translating gives CASSSRSPGQAFEGYGYTF.

The rearrangement joins TRBV5-3 to TRBJ2-1, with TRBD1 identical over 7 bases. TRBV5-3 is an ORF for which the function is uncertain. The length of the CDR3 is 16 residues. Trimming took 4 bases from V and 6 from J; bases not matched to a gene: 13. DNA for the CDR3: TGTGCCAGAAGCGCGCCGGGACAGTATTGTGCCAATGAGCAGTTCTTC. As protein: CARSAPGQYCANEQFF.

The J gene is TRBJ1-3, the V gene TRBV18; tentative D call: TRBD1 (5 bases). Germline loops: CDR1 KGHSH, CDR2 LQKENI. The CDR3 spans 15 residues. Trimming took off 5 bases at V and 0 bases at J, with 11 bases between the two ends. The CDR3 nucleotides are TGTGCCAGCTCATTTGACAGACGCTCTGGAAACACCATATATTTT. It encodes CASSFDRRSGNTIYF. Variable domain in full (rest from reference TRBV18 and TRBJ1-3): NAGVMQNPRHLVRRRGQEARLRCSPMKGHSHVYWYRQLPEEGLKFMVYLQKENIIDESGMPKERFSAEFPKEGPSILRIQQVVRGDSAAYFCASSFDRRSGNTIYFGEGSWLTVV.

The gene calls are TRBV7-9 and TRBJ2-5, with 14 bases identical to TRBD2. J gave up 2 bases and V 4 bases, and 6 bases lay outside the gene matches. From germline, CDR1 is SEHNR and CDR2 FQNEAQ (reference sequence). The length of the CDR3 is 17 residues. CDR3 in DNA: TGTGCCAGCAGCTCCCGAAGACTAGCGGGGGGGCAAGAGACCCAGTACTTC. As protein: CASSSRRLAGGQETQYF. Drawing the rest from reference TRBV7-9 and TRBJ2-5, the complete variable domain is DTGVSQNPRHKITKRGQNVTFRCDPISEHNRLYWYRQTLGQGPEFLTYFQNEAQLEKSRLLSDRFSAERPKGSFSTLEIQRTEQGDSAMYLCASSSRRLAGGQETQYFGPGTRLLVL.

V and J are TRBV10-3 and TRBJ2-5; 7 bases match TRBD1. V was pared by 0 bases and J by 5 bases, with 9 bases of the junction left unmatched. The CDR3 is 16 amino acids. Germline CDR1 reads ENHRY; CDR2 reads SYGVKD. The CDR3 DNA reads as TGTGCCATCAGTGAGTCGACCCTGACAGGGCTCGAGACCCAGTACTTC. Protein product: CAISESTLTGLETQYF.

This clone came up once. V gene TRBV12-3 or TRBV12-4 combines with J gene TRBJ1-1; tentatively, D is TRBD1 (5 bases). The CDR3 loop spans 13 amino acids. V gave up 5 bases and J gave up 5 bases, with 12 bases separating them. The CDR3 bases are TGTGCCAGCAGTCCCCGCGGGGGAACTGAAGCTTTCTTT. Translated, it gives CASSPRGGTEAFF.

This chain connects TRBV18 to TRBJ1-3; tentatively, D is TRBD1 (6 bases). The CDR3 runs to 16 residues. The V end lost 0 bases, the J end lost 2 bases, and 11 bases lay between the germline ends. Germline V gives CDR1 KGHSH, CDR2 LQKENI. The CDR3 nucleotides are TGTGCCAGCTCACCACCCTCAGGGGTTGCTGGAAACACCATATATTTT. Amino acids: CASSPPSGVAGNTIYF.

V usage is TRBV3-1 (or the pseudogene TRBV3-2) and J usage is TRBJ2-7; no clear D gene. This CDR3 comprises 11 residues. Trimming took off 4 bases at V and 1 base at J, with 2 bases between the two ends. Per germline, CDR1 LGHDT and CDR2 YNNKEL (reference sequence). DNA of the CDR3: TGTGCCAGCAGCCTATCCTACGAGCAGTACTTC. It translates to CASSLSYEQYF.

V is TRBV11-2 and J is TRBJ1-3; 7 bases align to TRBD1. The ends lost 4 bases at V and 9 bases at J; junction bases unmatched: 6. The CDR3 spans 13 residues. Germline CDR1 is SGHAT and CDR2 is FQNNGV. The CDR3 coding sequence is TGTGCCAGCAGCTCCGACAGGGCGCTCACCATATATTTT. Encoded protein: CASSSDRALTIYF.

CDR3 sequence reads: CASSFLGTSGSPQETQYF. The CDR3 nucleotides are TGCGCCAGCAGCTTCCTCGGGACTAGCGGGAGCCCCCAAGAGACCCAGTACTTC. This rearrangement joins TRBV5-1 to TRBJ2-5; 14 nucleotides align to TRBD2. Germline assignment: CDR1 SGHRS and CDR2 YFSETQ. The length of the CDR3 is 18 residues. V shed 2 bases, J shed 1 base, and the junction held 7 bases outside the gene matches.

The count of this clone is one. This sequence joins TRBV4-3 and TRBJ1-6; 9 positions match TRBD1. This CDR3 contains 18 residues. The V gene's germline CDR1 is LGHNA and CDR2 YSLEER. Trimming removed 0 bases from V and 7 bases from J; junction bases left unmatched: 10. CDR3 sequence: CASSQDVWGTGSNSPLHF. DNA for the CDR3: TGCGCCAGCAGCCAAGACGTATGGGGGACAGGGAGCAATTCACCCCTCCACTTT.

V gene TRBV7-8 combines with J gene TRBJ2-1, with 9 bases lining up with TRBD2. In germline, CDR1 is SGHVS, CDR2 FQNEAQ. V shed 3 bases and J 2 bases; nucleotides not matched to a gene: 5. The CDR3 loop spans 16 amino acids. The CDR3, as DNA: TGTGCCAGCAGCTTGGGAGCGGGAGGAACCTACAATGAGCAGTTCTTC. This translates into CASSLGAGGTYNEQFF.

CDR3 sequence: CASSYGTSVNEQFF. DNA of the CDR3: TGTGCCAGCAGTTACGGGACTAGCGTCAATGAGCAGTTCTTC. This sequence joins TRBV6-5 and TRBJ2-1; TRBD2 agrees at 10 bases. Germline V gives CDR1 MNHEY, CDR2 SVGAGI. Trimming took 2 bases from V and 6 from J; bases not matched to a gene: 1. This CDR3 has 14 amino acids.

This chain connects TRBV19 to TRBJ1-1; D perhaps matches TRBD1 (5 bases). Germline CDR1 and CDR2: LNHDA and SQIVND (reference sequence). CDR3 length: 15 residues. V lost 7 bases to trimming and J lost 0 bases, with 15 bases between them. Here the CDR3 reads CASKGQPLLNTEAFF. Here the CDR3 DNA reads TGTGCCAGTAAGGGGCAGCCACTTTTGAACACTGAAGCTTTCTTT.